This T cell receptor (beta chain) was obtained from a study of blood T cell repertoires in COVID-19. Study-wide context: Nucleic acid was either cDNA or gDNA, and it came from T cells, B-cell-depleted T cells, or PBMCs.

The CDR3 is 15 amino acids. From germline, CDR1 is LNHNV and CDR2 YYDKDF (reference sequence). Trimming took off 1 base at V and 4 bases at J, with 10 bases between the two ends. In the source study's methods: Reference gene primer amplification yielded estimated nucleated cell counts. Profiled with immunoSEQ multiplex PCR; TCRdb holds only in-frame clones, not every one. Clone size and V and J calls were adopted from that table, with D and trimming inferred from the DNA. The sample comprises 89,000 or so clones, 89% of which are singletons, and approximately 2.6% rests with the top ten. Seattle cases were enrolled at active infection and followed longitudinally.

This TCR derives from a man between 45 and 60 years old with COVID-19, enrolled during active disease. The sequenced sample was peripheral blood. The chain couples TRBV15 to TRBJ1-4; D remains unclear. CDR3 protein: CATSRAGEYNEKLFF. CDR3 sequence (DNA): TGTGCCACCAGCAGAGCCGGGGAGTATAATGAAAAACTGTTTTTT.